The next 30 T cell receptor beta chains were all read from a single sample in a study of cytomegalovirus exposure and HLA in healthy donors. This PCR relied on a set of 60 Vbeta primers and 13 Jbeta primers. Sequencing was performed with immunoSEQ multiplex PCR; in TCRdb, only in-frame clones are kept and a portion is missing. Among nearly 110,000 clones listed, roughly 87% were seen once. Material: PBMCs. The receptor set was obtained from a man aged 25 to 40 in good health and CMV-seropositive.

CDR3 in amino acids: CATSRWDFRDAYEQYF. The CDR3 nucleotides are TGTGCCACCAGCAGGTGGGACTTTCGAGACGCCTACGAGCAGTACTTC. This sequence joins TRBV15 and TRBJ2-7, with D maybe TRBD2 (6 bases). The CDR3 extends over 16 amino acids. Germline CDR1 LNHNV, CDR2 YYDKDF (reference sequence). V lost 3 bases to trimming and J lost 2 bases, with 17 bases between them.

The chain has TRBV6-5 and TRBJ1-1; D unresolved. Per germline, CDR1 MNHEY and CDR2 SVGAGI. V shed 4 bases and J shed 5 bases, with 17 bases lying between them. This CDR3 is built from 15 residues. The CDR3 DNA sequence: TGTGCCAGCAGTTCCTCGGTAGGGAGGAGGACTGAAGCTTTCTTT. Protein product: CASSSSVGRRTEAFF.

CDR3 nucleotides: TGTGCCACCAGCGGTGGACTAGCGGGGGGGTGGGATACGCAGTATTTT. Translating it yields CATSGGLAGGWDTQYF. The gene calls are TRBV15 and TRBJ2-3; 15 bases are shared with TRBD2. This CDR3 region has 16 residues. V shed 5 bases and J 6 bases; nucleotides not matched to a gene: 6. Germline V gene sequence: CDR1 LNHNV, CDR2 YYDKDF (reference sequence).

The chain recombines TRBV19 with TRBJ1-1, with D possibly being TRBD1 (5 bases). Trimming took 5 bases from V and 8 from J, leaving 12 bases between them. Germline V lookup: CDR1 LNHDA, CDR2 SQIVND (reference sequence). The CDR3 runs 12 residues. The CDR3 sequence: CASSQGAREAFF. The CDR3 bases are TGTGCCAGTAGTCAGGGCGCGAGGGAAGCTTTCTTT.

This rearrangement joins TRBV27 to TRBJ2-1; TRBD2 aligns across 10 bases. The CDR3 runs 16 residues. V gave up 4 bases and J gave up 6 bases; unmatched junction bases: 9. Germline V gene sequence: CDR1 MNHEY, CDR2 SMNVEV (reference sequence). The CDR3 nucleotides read TGTGCCAGCAGTTCGTGGTCTAGCGGGGGAGGCAATGAGCAGTTCTTC. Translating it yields CASSSWSSGGGNEQFF.

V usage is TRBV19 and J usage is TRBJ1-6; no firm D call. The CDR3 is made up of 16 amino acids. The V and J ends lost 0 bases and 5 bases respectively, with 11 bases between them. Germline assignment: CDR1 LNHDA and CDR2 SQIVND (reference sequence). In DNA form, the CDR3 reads TGTGCCAGTAGTATAGACGCAGCGGCTAATAATTCACCCCTCCACTTT. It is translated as CASSIDAAANNSPLHF. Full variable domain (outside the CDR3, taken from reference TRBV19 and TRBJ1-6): DGGITQSPKYLFRKEGQNVTLSCEQNLNHDAMYWYRQDPGQGLRLIYYSQIVNDFQKGDIAEGYSVSREKKESFPLTVTSAQKNPTAFYLCASSIDAAANNSPLHFGNGTRLTVT.

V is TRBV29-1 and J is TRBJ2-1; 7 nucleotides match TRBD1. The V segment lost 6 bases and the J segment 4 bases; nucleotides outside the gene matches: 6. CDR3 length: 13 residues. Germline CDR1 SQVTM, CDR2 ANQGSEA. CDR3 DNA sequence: TGCAGCGTCCGGGACAGTGGTTACAATGAGCAGTTCTTC. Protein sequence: CSVRDSGYNEQFF.

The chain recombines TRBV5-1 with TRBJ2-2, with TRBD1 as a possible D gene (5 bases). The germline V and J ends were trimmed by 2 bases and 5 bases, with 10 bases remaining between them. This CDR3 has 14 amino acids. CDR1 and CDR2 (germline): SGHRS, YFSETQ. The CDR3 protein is CASSFGAGTGELFF. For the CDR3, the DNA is TGCGCCAGCAGCTTTGGGGCAGGGACCGGGGAGCTGTTTTTT.

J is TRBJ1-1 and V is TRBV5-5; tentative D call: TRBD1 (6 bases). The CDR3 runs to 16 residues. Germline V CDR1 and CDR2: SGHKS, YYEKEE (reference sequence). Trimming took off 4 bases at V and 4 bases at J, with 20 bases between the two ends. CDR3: CASSAAKGGYATEAFF. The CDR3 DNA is TGTGCCAGCAGCGCCGCCAAGGGGGGGTACGCCACTGAAGCTTTCTTT.

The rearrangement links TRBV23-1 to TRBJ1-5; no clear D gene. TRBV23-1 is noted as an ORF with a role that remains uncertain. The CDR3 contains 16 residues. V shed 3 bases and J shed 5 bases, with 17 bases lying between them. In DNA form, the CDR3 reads TGCGCCAGCAGTCATGGCATCCCAGGCGTACATCAGCCCCAGCATTTT. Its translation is CASSHGIPGVHQPQHF.

The CDR3 nucleotides read TGTGCCAGCTCGGGACACCGACAAGAGACCCAGTACTTC. Its translation: CASSGHRQETQYF. This chain links TRBV4-2 with TRBJ2-5, with a possible D match to TRBD1 (6 bases). Germline values: CDR1 LGHNA, CDR2 YNFKEQ. This CDR3 region has 13 residues. Trimming stripped 8 bases from V and 2 bases from J, with 12 bases between.

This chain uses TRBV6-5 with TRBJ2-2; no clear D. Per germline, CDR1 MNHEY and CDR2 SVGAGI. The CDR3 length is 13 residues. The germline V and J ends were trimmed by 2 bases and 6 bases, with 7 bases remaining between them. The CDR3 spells CASSYGGSGELFF. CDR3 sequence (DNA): TGTGCCAGCAGTTACGGCGGATCCGGGGAGCTGTTTTTT.

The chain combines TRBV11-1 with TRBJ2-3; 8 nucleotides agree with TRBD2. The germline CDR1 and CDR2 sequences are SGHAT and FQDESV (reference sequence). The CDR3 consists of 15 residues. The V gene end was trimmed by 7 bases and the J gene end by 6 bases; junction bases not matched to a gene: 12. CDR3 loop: CASTSGTSGGDTQYF. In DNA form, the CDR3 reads TGTGCCAGCACCTCCGGGACGAGCGGGGGTGATACGCAGTATTTT.

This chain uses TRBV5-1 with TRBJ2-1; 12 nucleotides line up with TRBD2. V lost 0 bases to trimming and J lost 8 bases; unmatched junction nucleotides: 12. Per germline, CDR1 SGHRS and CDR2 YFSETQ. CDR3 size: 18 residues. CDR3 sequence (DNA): TGCGCCAGCAGCTTGGGGGCTAGCGGGGGGGCCATTATGTATGAGCAGTTCTTC. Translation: CASSLGASGGAIMYEQFF.

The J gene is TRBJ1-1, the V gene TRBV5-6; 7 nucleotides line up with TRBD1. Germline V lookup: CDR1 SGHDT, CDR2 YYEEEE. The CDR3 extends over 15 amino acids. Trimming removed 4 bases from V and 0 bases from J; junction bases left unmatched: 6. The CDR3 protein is CASSQGQLVNTEAFF. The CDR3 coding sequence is TGTGCCAGCAGCCAGGGACAGTTGGTGAACACTGAAGCTTTCTTT.

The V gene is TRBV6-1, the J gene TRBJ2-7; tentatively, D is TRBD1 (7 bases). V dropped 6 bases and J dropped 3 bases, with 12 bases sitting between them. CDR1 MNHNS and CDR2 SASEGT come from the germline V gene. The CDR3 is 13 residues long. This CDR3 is CASRGGQLYEQYF. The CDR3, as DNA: TGTGCCAGCAGGGGGGGACAGCTCTACGAGCAGTACTTC.

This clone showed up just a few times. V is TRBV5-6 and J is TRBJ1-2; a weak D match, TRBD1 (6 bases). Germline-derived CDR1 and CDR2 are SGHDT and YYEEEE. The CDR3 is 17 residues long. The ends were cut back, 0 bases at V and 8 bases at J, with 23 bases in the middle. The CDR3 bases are TGTGCCAGCAGCTTGGGGGCCGGGACAAGGATTACTGGGGGCTACACCTTC. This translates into CASSLGAGTRITGGYTF.

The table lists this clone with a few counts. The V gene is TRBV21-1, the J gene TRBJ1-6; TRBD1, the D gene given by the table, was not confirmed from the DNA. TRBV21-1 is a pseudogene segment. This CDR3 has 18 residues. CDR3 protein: CASSKAGQQSSYNSPLHF. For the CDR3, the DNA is TGTGCCAGCAGCAAAGCTGGGCAGCAGAGCTCCTATAATTCACCCCTCCACTTT.

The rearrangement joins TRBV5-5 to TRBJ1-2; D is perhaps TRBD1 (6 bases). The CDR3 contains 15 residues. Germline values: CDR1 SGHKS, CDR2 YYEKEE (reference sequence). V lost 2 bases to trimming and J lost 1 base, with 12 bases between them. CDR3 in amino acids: CASSFWDISNYGYTF. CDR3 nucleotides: TGTGCCAGCAGCTTCTGGGACATCAGTAACTATGGCTACACCTTC.

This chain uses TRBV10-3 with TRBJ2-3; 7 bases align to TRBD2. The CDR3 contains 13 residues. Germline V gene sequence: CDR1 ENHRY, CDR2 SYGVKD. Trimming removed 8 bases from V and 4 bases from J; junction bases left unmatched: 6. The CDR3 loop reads CAISGGRADTQYF. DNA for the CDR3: TGTGCCATCTCGGGGGGTCGTGCAGATACGCAGTATTTT.

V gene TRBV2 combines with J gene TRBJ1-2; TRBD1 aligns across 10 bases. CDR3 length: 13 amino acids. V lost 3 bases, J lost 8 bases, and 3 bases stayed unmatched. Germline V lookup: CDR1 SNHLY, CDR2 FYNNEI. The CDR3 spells CASSEGQGLGYTF. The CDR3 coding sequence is TGTGCCAGCAGTGAGGGACAGGGGCTCGGCTACACCTTC.

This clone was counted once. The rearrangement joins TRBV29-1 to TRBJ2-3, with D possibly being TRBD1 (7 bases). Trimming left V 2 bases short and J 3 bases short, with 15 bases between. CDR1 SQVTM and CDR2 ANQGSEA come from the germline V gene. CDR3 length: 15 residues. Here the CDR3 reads CSVERQGEVTDTQYF. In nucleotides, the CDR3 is TGCAGCGTTGAACGGCAGGGGGAGGTAACAGATACGCAGTATTTT.

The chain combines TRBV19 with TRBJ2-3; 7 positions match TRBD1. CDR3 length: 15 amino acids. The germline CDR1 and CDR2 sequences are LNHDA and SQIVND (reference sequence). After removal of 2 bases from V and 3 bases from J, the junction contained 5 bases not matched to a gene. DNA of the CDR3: TGTGCCAGTAGTATAAACAGGGGCGGGACAGATACGCAGTATTTT. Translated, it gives CASSINRGGTDTQYF.

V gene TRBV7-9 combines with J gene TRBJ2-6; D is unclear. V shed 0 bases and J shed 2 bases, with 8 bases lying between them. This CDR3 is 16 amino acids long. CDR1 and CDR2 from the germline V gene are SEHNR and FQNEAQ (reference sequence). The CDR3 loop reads CASSLALRAGANVLTF. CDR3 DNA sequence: TGTGCCAGCAGCTTAGCCCTGAGAGCTGGGGCCAACGTCCTGACTTTC.

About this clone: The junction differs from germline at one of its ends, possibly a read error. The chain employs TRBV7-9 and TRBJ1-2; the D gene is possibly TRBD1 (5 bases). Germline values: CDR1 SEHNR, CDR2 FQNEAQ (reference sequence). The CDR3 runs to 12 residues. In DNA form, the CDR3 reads TGTTCCAGCAGCTCCGCAGGGCAGGGCTACACCTTC. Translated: CSSSSAGQGYTF.

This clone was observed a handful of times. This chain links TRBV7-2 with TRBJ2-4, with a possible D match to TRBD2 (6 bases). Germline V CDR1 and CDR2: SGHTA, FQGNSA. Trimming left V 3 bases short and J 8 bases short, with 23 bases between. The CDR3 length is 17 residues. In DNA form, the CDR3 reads TGTGCCAGCAGCTTTGGGATAGCGGCTGCCCCCGGGGACATTCAGTACTTC. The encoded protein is CASSFGIAAAPGDIQYF.

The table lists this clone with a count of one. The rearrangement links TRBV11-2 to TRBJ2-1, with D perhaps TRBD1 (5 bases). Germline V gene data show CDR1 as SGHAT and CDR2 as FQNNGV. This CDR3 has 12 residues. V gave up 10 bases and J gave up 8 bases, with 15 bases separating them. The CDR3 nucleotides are TGTGCCACCTCTTGGGGCGTCGATGAGCAGTTCTTC. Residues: CATSWGVDEQFF. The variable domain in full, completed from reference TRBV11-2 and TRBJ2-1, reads EAGVAQSPRYKIIEKRQSVAFWCNPISGHATLYWYQQILGQGPKLLIQFQNNGVVDDSQLPKDRFSAERLKGVDSTLKIQPAKLEDSAVYLCATSWGVDEQFFGPGTRLTVL.

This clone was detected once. The CDR3 sequence: CASSDQGDTGELFF. As DNA, the CDR3 is TGTGCCAGCAGTGACCAGGGGGACACCGGGGAGCTGTTTTTT. This chain links TRBV6-4 with TRBJ2-2, with 7 bases matching TRBD1. The germline CDR1 and CDR2 sequences are MRHNA and SNTAGT. The J segment lost 3 bases and the V segment lost 2 bases, leaving 0 bases of the junction unmatched. The CDR3 is 14 residues long.

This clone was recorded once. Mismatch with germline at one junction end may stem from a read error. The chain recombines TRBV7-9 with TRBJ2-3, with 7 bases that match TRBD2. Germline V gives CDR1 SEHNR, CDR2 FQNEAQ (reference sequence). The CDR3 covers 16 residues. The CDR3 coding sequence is TGTTCCAGCAGCTTAATGAGTCGGACGGGGGGAGATACGCAGTATTTT. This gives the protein CSSSLMSRTGGDTQYF.

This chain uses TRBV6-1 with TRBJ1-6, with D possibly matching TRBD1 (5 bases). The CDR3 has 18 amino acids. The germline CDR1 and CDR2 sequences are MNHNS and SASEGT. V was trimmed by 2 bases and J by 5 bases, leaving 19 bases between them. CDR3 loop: CASSERVGATDNNSPLHF. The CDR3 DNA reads TGTGCCAGCAGTGAACGTGTAGGGGCGACTGACAATAATTCACCCCTCCACTTT.